Following are 14 T cell receptor beta chains from one sample sequenced in a study of graft-versus-host responses after intestinal transplantation. Here immunoSEQ multiplex PCR was the method, and the copy in TCRdb shows in-frame clones only, minus some. The data hold more than 65,000 clones, with approximately 89% observed a single time. The antigens for these receptors are not known. The sample was unstimulated CD8+ T cells sorted from spleen or lymph node cells, taken before transplant. These receptors were taken from a human donor who was the organ donor for an intestinal transplant.

This chain's CDR3 is CASSWLGADGYTF. The DNA for the CDR3 is TGTGCCAGCAGCTGGCTGGGGGCCGATGGCTACACCTTC. This chain links TRBV27 with TRBJ1-2; TRBD1 might be the D (6 bases). The V gene lost 6 bases and the J gene lost 6 bases, with 14 bases spanning the gap. The germline V gene encodes CDR1 MNHEY and CDR2 SMNVEV (reference sequence). The CDR3 covers 13 residues.

This rearrangement joins TRBV27 to TRBJ1-1, with TRBD1 as a possible D gene (6 bases). Germline V lookup: CDR1 MNHEY, CDR2 SMNVEV (reference sequence). The CDR3 totals 16 residues. V shed 5 bases and J shed 4 bases, with 20 bases lying between them. The CDR3 DNA is TGTGCCAGCAGTCCCCCCGGGGTCGGGGGCGGCACTGAAGCTTTCTTT. This encodes CASSPPGVGGGTEAFF.

This clone appeared once. Here the CDR3 DNA reads TGTGCCACCAGCGACGGACTAGGTTTAGGGGGCTATGGGAATGAGCAGTTCTTC. It translates to CATSDGLGLGGYGNEQFF. V gene TRBV15 combines with J gene TRBJ2-1; either TRBD1 or TRBD2 may supply D (7 bases each). This CDR3 has 18 residues. V was trimmed by 5 bases and J by 7 bases, leaving 27 bases between them. CDR1 and CDR2 (germline): LNHNV, YYDKDF (reference sequence).

V gene TRBV10-3 combines with J gene TRBJ2-3, with TRBD2 identical over 7 bases. With 7 bases clipped from V and 0 bases from J, the junction kept 4 bases outside the gene matches. This CDR3 spans 14 amino acids. The germline CDR1 and CDR2 sequences are ENHRY and SYGVKD. CDR3 bases: TGTGCCATCATGAGCGGGGCTAGCACAGATACGCAGTATTTT. Translated, it gives CAIMSGASTDTQYF.

The V call is TRBV2, the J call TRBJ1-1; tentatively, D is TRBD1 (6 bases). The CDR3 loop spans 13 amino acids. Trimming removed 7 bases at V and 6 bases at J, with 15 bases between. Looked up from germline, CDR1 is SNHLY and CDR2 is FYNNEI. CDR3 sequence: CASTGRDTPEAFF. The CDR3, as DNA: TGTGCCAGCACCGGCCGGGACACACCTGAAGCTTTCTTT.

The chain is built from TRBV19 and TRBJ1-1; D remains ambiguous. The germline V gene has CDR1 LNHDA and CDR2 SQIVND (reference sequence). V was trimmed by 5 bases and J by 0 bases, leaving 22 bases between them. CDR3 length: 18 residues. The CDR3 bases are TGTGCCAGTAGTCAAGACCCCGGATCTCTACTTATGAACACTGAAGCTTTCTTT. Protein: CASSQDPGSLLMNTEAFF. Drawing the rest from reference TRBV19 and TRBJ1-1, the complete variable domain is DGGITQSPKYLFRKEGQNVTLSCEQNLNHDAMYWYRQDPGQGLRLIYYSQIVNDFQKGDIAEGYSVSREKKESFPLTVTSAQKNPTAFYLCASSQDPGSLLMNTEAFFGQGTRLTVV.

This chain uses TRBV9 with TRBJ1-2, with 8 bases aligning to TRBD1. CDR3 size: 15 residues. Germline CDR1 and CDR2: SGDLS and YYNGEE. J was trimmed by 4 bases and V by 2 bases; bases with no gene match: 7. Here the CDR3 reads CASSVTGTGLYGYTF. The CDR3 bases are TGTGCCAGCAGCGTCACAGGGACAGGACTCTATGGCTACACCTTC. The full variable domain, with the rest looked up from reference TRBV9 and TRBJ1-2, is DSGVTQTPKHLITATGQRVTLRCSPRSGDLSVYWYQQSLDQGLQFLIQYYNGEERAKGNILERFSAQQFPDLHSELNLSSLELGDSALYFCASSVTGTGLYGYTFGSGTRLTVV.

This clone has a single count. This chain connects TRBV29-1 to TRBJ1-1, with D possibly matching TRBD1 (6 bases). V was shortened by 5 bases and J by 5 bases, with 18 bases between the two germline ends. The CDR3 contains 14 residues. Looked up from germline, CDR1 is SQVTM and CDR2 is ANQGSEA. Here the CDR3 reads CSVPGTTDATEAFF. The DNA for the CDR3 is TGCAGCGTTCCTGGGACAACCGACGCGACTGAAGCTTTCTTT.

This sequence joins TRBV14 and TRBJ1-6; D possibly corresponds to TRBD1 (5 bases). V lost 3 bases to trimming and J lost 4 bases, with 13 bases between them. The CDR3 has 16 amino acids. Looked up from germline, CDR1 is SGHDN and CDR2 is FVKESK. CDR3 protein: CASSHWGSGYNSPLHF. CDR3 nucleotide sequence: TGTGCCAGCAGCCACTGGGGGTCTGGATATAATTCACCCCTCCACTTT.

The chain links TRBV9 to TRBJ1-6, with 8 bases fitting TRBD1. Germline trimming cut 5 bases from V and 7 bases from J; bases unmatched to any gene: 8. The germline V gene has CDR1 SGDLS and CDR2 YYNGEE. This CDR3 has 15 residues. In DNA form, the CDR3 reads TGTGCCAGCAGTAACGCAGGGGGCTGGAATTCACCCCTCCACTTT. Its translation: CASSNAGGWNSPLHF.

The gene calls are TRBV4-1 and TRBJ2-1; no reliable D call. Germline CDR1 and CDR2: MGHRA and YSYEKL. The CDR3 covers 15 residues. The ends were cut back, 3 bases at V and 4 bases at J, with 13 bases in the middle. The CDR3 bases are TGCGCCAGCAGCCAGGAAAATGGGGTTTACAATGAGCAGTTCTTC. Protein: CASSQENGVYNEQFF.

V is TRBV5-5 and J is TRBJ1-1, with unresolved D. Germline V lookup: CDR1 SGHKS, CDR2 YYEKEE (reference sequence). The CDR3 has 14 residues. Trimming cost V 1 base and J 3 bases, with 10 bases left between them. The CDR3 nucleotides read TGTGCCAGCAGCTTGACCGCAGAGTACACTGAAGCTTTCTTT. Protein product: CASSLTAEYTEAFF.

The genes are TRBV9 and TRBJ2-2, with 11 bases identical to TRBD2. The germline V gene has CDR1 SGDLS and CDR2 YYNGEE. The CDR3 has 20 residues. V trimming: 4 bases; J trimming: 3 bases; junction bases outside the gene matches: 17. CDR3 sequence: CASSQEDWVAGGLHTGELFF. CDR3 coding DNA: TGTGCCAGCAGCCAAGAGGACTGGGTAGCGGGGGGGCTCCACACCGGGGAGCTGTTTTTT.

This rearrangement joins TRBV9 to TRBJ2-2; no clear D gene. Trimming shortened V by 0 bases and J by 3 bases, and 0 bases separated the two germline ends. Germline loops: CDR1 SGDLS, CDR2 YYNGEE. The CDR3 runs 12 residues. The CDR3 reads CASSVDTGELFF. The DNA of the CDR3 is TGTGCCAGCAGCGTAGACACCGGGGAGCTGTTTTTT.